The clone carrying this T cell receptor beta chain has only a few counts. Antigen unknown. Primers used in a second PCR of about 6 to 11 cycles were a sample-barcoded 5' primer and a J-beta primer mix. Sequencing yielded, for each sample, at least 3 million paired-end reads carrying CDR3. TCRdb redid the calling of the 5' RACE reads with MiXCR, one entry per CDR3 protein. Among some 1,800,000 distinct CDR3 sequences listed, about two fifths were seen once. The CDR3 is 16 amino acids. Germline CDR1 reads SGHTA; CDR2 reads FQGNSA. Germline trimming cut 2 bases from V and 9 bases from J; bases unmatched to any gene: 8. These data are taken from a study of blood T cells in healthy people across ages. Regarding the study as a whole: It was found that TCR beta diversity correlated strongly with the percentage of naive T cells.

Sequencing was carried out using blood. This chain connects TRBV7-2 to TRBJ2-1; 12 bases line up with TRBD2. This sequence was found in a human donor in good health. The CDR3 nucleotides read TGTGCCAGCAGCTTATCGCTAGCGGGGGGGCAGGGTGAGCAGTTCTTC. It is translated as CASSLSLAGGQGEQFF.